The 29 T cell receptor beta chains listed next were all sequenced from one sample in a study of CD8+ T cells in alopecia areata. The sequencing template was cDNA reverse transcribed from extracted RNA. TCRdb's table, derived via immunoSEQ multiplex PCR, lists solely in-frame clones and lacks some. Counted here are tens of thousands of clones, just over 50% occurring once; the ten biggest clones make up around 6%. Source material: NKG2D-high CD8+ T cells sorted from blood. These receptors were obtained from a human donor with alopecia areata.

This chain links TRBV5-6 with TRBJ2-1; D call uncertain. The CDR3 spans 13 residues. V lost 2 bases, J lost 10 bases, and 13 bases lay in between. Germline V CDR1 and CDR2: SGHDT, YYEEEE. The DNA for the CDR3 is TGTGCCAGCAGCTTAGGGCAGTCTCTAGAGCAGTTCTTC. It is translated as CASSLGQSLEQFF.

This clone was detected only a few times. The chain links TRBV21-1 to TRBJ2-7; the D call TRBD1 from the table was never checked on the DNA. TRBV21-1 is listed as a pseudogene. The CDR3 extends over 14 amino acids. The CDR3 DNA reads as TGTGCCAGCAGCAAAGCCAGGGGTAACCACGAGCAGTACTTC. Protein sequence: CASSKARGNHEQYF.

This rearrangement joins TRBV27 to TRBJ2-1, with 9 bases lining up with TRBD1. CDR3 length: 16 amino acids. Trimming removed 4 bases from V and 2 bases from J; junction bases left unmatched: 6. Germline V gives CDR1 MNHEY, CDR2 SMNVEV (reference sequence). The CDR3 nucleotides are TGTGCCAGCAGTTCACTCAGGGACAGGGCCTACAATGAGCAGTTCTTC. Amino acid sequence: CASSSLRDRAYNEQFF.

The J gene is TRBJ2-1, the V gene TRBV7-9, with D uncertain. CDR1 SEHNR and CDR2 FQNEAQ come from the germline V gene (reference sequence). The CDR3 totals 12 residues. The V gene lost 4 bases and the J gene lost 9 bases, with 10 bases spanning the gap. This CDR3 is CASSYTPSEQFF. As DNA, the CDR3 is TGTGCCAGCAGCTACACCCCCAGTGAGCAGTTCTTC.

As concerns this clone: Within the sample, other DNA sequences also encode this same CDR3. The CDR3 here is CASSLGDYEQYF. DNA of the CDR3: TGCGCCAGCAGCTTGGGAGACTACGAGCAGTACTTC. The chain joins TRBV5-1 to TRBJ2-7; D gene unclear. V lost 0 bases, J lost 3 bases, and 4 bases lay in between. This CDR3 comprises 12 residues. In germline, CDR1 is SGHRS, CDR2 YFSETQ.

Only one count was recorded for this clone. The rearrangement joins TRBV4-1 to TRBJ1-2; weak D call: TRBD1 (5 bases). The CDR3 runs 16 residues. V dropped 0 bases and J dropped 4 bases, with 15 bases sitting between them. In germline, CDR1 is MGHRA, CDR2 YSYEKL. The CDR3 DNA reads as TGCGCCAGCAGCCAAGATCTCCCAGGGATAGGCTATGGCTACACCTTC. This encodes CASSQDLPGIGYGYTF.

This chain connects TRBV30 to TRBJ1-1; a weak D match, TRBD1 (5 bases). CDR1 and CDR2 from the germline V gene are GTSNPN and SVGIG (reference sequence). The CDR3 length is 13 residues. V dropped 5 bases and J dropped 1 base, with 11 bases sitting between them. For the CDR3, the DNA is TGTGCCTGGGCCCAGGGTGGGAACACTGAAGCTTTCTTT. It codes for CAWAQGGNTEAFF. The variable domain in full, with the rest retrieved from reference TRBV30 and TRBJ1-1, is SQTIHQWPATLVQPVGSPLSLECTVEGTSNPNLYWYRQAAGRGLQLLFYSVGIGQISSEVPQNLSASRPQDRQFILSSKKLLLSDSGFYLCAWAQGGNTEAFFGQGTRLTVV.

The CDR3 nucleotides are TGTGCCACCAGCAATCCGGGAGCAGATGGAACGACCCAGTACTTC. It specifies CATSNPGADGTTQYF. The chain combines TRBV15 with TRBJ2-5; tentative D call: TRBD2 (6 bases). V was cut by 4 bases and J by 7 bases, with 19 bases left in between. CDR1 LNHNV and CDR2 YYDKDF come from the germline V gene (reference sequence). The CDR3 contains 15 residues. Full variable domain (outside the CDR3, taken from reference TRBV15 and TRBJ2-5): DAMVIQNPRYQVTQFGKPVTLSCSQTLNHNVMYWYQQKSSQAPKLLFHYYDKDFNNEADTPDNFQSRRPNTSFCFLDIRSPGLGDTAMYLCATSNPGADGTTQYFGPGTRLLVL.

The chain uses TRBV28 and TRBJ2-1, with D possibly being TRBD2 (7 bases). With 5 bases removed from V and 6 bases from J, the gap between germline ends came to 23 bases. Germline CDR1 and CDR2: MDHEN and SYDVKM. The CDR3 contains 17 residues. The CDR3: CASSPLRGRGEGNEQFF. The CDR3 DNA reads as TGTGCCAGCAGTCCCCTGCGGGGGCGGGGTGAAGGCAATGAGCAGTTCTTC.

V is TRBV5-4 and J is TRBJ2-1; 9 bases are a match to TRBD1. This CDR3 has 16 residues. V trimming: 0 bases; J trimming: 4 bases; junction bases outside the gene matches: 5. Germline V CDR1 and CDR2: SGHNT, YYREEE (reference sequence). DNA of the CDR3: TGTGCCAGCAGCTTGGACGGGACAGGGTCGTACAATGAGCAGTTCTTC. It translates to CASSLDGTGSYNEQFF.

The CDR3 region has the DNA TGTGCCAGCAGCCAAGAGGAGAAAGTTGGATCACCCCTCCACTTT. It codes for CASSQEEKVGSPLHF. The V and J genes are TRBV14 and TRBJ1-6; D unresolved. This CDR3 is built from 15 residues. Per the germline V gene, CDR1 is SGHDN and CDR2 is FVKESK. Trimming removed 0 bases at V and 10 bases at J, with 13 bases between.

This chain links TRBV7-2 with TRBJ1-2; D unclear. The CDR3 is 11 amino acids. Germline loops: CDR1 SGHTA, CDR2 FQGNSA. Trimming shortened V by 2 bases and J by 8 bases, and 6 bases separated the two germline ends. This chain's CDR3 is CASSLWSGYTF. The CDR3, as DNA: TGTGCCAGCAGCTTATGGTCCGGCTACACCTTC.

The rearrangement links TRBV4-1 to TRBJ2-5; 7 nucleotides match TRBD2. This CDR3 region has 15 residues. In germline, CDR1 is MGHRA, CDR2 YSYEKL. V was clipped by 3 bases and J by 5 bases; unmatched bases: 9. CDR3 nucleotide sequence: TGCGCCAGCAGCCATCCAGGGAGGGGTACGGAGACCCAGTACTTC. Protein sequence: CASSHPGRGTETQYF.

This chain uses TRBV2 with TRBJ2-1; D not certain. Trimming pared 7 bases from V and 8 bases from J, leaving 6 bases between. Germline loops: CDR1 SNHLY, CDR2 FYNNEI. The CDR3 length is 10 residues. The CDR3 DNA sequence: TGTGCCAGCATGGTGGATGAGCAGTTCTTC. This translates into CASMVDEQFF. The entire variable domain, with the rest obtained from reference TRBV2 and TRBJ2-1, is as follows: EPEVTQTPSHQVTQMGQEVILRCVPISNHLYFYWYRQILGQKVEFLVSFYNNEISEKSEIFDDQFSVERPDGSNFTLKIRSTKLEDSAMYFCASMVDEQFFGPGTRLTVL.

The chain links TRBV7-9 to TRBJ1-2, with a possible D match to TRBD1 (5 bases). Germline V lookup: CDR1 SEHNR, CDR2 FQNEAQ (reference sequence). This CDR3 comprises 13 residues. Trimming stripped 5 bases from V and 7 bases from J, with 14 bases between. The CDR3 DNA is TGTGCCAGCAGCGGGGCGGGAGGGATTGGCTACACCTTC. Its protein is CASSGAGGIGYTF. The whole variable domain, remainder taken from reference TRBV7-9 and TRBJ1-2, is DTGVSQNPRHKITKRGQNVTFRCDPISEHNRLYWYRQTLGQGPEFLTYFQNEAQLEKSRLLSDRFSAERPKGSFSTLEIQRTEQGDSAMYLCASSGAGGIGYTFGSGTRLTVV.

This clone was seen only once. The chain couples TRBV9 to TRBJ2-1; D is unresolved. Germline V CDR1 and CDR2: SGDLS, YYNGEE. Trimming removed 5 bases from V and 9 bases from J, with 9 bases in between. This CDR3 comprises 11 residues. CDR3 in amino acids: CASSAGSEQFF. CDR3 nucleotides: TGTGCCAGCAGTGCAGGAAGTGAGCAGTTCTTC.

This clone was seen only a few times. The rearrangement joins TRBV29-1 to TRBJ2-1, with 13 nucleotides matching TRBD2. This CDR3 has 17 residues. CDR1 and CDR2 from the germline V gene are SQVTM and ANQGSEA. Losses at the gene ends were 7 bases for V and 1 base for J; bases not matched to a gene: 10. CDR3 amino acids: CSAAGTSGKGSYNEQFF. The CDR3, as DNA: TGCAGCGCAGCCGGGACTAGCGGGAAGGGGTCCTACAATGAGCAGTTCTTC.

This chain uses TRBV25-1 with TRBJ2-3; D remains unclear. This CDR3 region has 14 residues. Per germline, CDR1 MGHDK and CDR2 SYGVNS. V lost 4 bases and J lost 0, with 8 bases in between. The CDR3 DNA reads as TGTGCCAGCAGTGGATACTCTAGCACAGATACGCAGTATTTT. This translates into CASSGYSSTDTQYF.

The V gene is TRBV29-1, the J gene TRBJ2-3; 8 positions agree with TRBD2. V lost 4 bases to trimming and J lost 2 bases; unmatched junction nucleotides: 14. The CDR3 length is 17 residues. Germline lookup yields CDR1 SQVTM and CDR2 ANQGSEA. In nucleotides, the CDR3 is TGCAGCGTTGTCGAGGTGGGTGGCGGGAGGTTCACAGATACGCAGTATTTT. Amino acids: CSVVEVGGGRFTDTQYF.

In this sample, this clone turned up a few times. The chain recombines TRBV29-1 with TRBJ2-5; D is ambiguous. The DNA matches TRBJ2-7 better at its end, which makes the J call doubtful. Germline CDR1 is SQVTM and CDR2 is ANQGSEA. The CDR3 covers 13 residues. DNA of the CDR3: TGCAGCGTTGAAGAAAATGATACCTACGAGCAGTACTTC. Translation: CSVEENDTYEQYF.

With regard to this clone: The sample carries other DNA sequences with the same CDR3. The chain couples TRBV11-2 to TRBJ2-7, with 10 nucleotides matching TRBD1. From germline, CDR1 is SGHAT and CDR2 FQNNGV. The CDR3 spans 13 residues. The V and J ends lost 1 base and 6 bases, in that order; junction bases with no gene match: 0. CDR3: CASSLGTGGEQYF. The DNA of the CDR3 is TGTGCCAGCAGCTTAGGGACAGGGGGCGAGCAGTACTTC.

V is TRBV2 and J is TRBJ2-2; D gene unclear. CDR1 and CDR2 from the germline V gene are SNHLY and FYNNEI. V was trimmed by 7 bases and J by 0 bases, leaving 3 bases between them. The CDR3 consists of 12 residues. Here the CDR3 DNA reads TGTGCCAGCAAATCGAACACCGGGGAGCTGTTTTTT. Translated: CASKSNTGELFF.

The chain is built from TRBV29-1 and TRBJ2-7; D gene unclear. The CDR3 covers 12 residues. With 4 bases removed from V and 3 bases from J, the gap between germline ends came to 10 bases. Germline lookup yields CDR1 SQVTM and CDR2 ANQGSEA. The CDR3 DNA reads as TGCAGCGTTGTGGTAGGAGACTACGAGCAGTACTTC. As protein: CSVVVGDYEQYF.

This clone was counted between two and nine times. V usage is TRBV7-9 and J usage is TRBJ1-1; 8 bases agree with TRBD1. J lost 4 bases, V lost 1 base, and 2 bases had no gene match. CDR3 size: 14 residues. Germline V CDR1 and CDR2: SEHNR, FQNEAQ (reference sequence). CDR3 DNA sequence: TGTGCCAGCAGCTTAGTAGGACAGGGCACTGAAGCTTTCTTT. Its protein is CASSLVGQGTEAFF.

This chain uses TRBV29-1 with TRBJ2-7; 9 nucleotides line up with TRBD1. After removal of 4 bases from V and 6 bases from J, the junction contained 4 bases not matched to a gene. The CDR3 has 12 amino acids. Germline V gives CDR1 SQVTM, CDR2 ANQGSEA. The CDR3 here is CSVGTGDGEQYF. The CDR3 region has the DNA TGCAGCGTTGGGACAGGGGACGGCGAGCAGTACTTC.

CDR3 coding DNA: TGTGCCAGCAGCTTAGGGGTGGCAGCCGAACTTGAAGCTTTCTTT. Translated: CASSLGVAAELEAFF. The rearrangement links TRBV7-8 to TRBJ1-1; D unresolved. Germline CDR1 and CDR2: SGHVS and FQNEAQ. This CDR3 spans 15 amino acids. Between the trimmed V and J ends, which lost 1 base and 7 bases, there was a span of 16 bases.

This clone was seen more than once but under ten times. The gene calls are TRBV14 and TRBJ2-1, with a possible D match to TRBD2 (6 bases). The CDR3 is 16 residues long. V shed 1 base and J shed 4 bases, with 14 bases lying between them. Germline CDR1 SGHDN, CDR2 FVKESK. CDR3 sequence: CASSQARGGFYNEQFF. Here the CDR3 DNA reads TGTGCCAGCAGCCAAGCTAGAGGAGGGTTTTACAATGAGCAGTTCTTC.

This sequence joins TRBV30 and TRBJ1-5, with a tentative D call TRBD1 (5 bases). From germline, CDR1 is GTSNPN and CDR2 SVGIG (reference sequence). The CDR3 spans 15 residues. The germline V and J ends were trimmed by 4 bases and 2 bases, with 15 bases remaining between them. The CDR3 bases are TGTGCCTGGACCCCTGGAGGGACTGGCAATCAGCCCCAGCATTTT. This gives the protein CAWTPGGTGNQPQHF.

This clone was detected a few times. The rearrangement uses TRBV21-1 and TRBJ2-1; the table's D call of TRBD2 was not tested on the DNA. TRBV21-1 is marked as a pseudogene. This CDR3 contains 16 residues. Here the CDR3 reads CASSRTSSGRDNEQFF. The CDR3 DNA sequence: TGTGCCAGCAGCAGAACCTCTAGCGGGAGGGACAATGAGCAGTTCTTC.